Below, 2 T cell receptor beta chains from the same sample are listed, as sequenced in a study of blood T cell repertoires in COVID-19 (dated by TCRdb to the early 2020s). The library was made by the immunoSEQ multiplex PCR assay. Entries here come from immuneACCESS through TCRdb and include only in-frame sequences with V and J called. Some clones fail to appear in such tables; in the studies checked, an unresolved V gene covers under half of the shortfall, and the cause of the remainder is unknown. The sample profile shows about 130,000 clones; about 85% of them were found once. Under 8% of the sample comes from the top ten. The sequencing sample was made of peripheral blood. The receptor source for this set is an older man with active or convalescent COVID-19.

In DNA, the CDR3 is TGTGCCAGCAGCCTAAGACAGGGGAGCTCCGGGGAGCTGTTTTTT. Encoded protein: CASSLRQGSSGELFF. The chain employs TRBV6-6 and TRBJ2-2, with 8 bases fitting TRBD1. J was trimmed by 6 bases and V by 6 bases; bases with no gene match: 9. Germline-derived CDR1 and CDR2 are MNHNY and SVGAGI (reference sequence). This CDR3 region has 15 residues.

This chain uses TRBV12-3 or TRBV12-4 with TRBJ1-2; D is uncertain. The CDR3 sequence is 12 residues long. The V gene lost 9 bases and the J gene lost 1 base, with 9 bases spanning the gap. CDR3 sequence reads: CASRSLNYGYTF. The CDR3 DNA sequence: TGTGCCAGTCGGAGTCTTAACTATGGCTACACCTTC.